This T cell receptor (beta chain) was profiled in a study of vaccination effects on CD4 cells after COVID-19. General study findings and limits: In the study, convalescent patients were few, and early post-infection timepoints were absent.

ViraFEST expansion of antigen-specific CD4+ T cells with viral peptide pools preceded sequencing. Subsequent to a culture period of around 10 days, CD4+ T cells were isolated. The vaccine recipients had no prior SARS-CoV-2 infection, with negative nucleocapsid antibodies. Days 3 and 7 saw half the medium replaced with IL-2 medium. For this clone: Its antigen is not known.

Produced via immunoSEQ multiplex PCR; TCRdb's table is partial and in-frame only. The profile shows under 45,000 clones, over 60% of them singletons. Material: CD4+ T cells from PBMCs cultured with HCoV-NL63 spike peptides, obtained before COVID-19 vaccination. The sequence derives from a human donor who received a COVID-19 vaccine.

The CDR3 loop is CASSSGTPNYNEQFF. DNA for the CDR3: TGTGCCAGCAGCTCCGGGACTCCAAATTACAATGAGCAGTTCTTC. The chain couples TRBV5-4 to TRBJ2-1; D may be TRBD2 (6 bases). Germline V gene lookup returns CDR1 SGHNT and CDR2 YYREEE (reference sequence). V was shortened by 3 bases and J by 4 bases, with 14 bases between the two germline ends. CDR3 size: 15 residues.